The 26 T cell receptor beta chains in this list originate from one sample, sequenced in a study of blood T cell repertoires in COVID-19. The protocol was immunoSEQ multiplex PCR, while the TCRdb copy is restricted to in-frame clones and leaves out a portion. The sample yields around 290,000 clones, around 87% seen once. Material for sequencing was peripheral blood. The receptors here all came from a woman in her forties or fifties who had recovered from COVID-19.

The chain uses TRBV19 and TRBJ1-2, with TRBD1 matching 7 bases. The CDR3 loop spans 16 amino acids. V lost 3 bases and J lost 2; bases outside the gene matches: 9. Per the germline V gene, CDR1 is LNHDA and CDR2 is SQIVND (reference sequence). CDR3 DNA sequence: TGTGCCAGTAGTATCGAACCGACAGGGCGGAACTATGGCTACACCTTC. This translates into CASSIEPTGRNYGYTF.

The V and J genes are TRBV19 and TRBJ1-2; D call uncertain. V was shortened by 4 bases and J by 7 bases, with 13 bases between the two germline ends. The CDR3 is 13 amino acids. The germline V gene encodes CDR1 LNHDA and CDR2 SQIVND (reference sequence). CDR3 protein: CASSSLARAGYTF. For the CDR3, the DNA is TGTGCCAGTAGTAGCCTCGCTCGCGCTGGCTACACCTTC.

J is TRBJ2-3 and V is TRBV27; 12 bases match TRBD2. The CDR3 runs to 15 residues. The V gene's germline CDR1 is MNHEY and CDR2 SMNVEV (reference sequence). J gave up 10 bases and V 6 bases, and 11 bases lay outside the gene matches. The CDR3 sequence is CASRTAGTSGSAQYF. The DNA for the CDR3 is TGTGCCAGCAGAACCGCCGGGACTAGCGGGTCGGCGCAGTATTTT.

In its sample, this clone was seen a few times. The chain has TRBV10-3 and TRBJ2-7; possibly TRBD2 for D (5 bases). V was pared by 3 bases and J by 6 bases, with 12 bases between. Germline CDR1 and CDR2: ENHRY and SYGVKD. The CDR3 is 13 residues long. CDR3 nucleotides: TGTGCCATCAGTGACTGTTTGGACTGCGAGCAGTACTTC. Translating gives CAISDCLDCEQYF.

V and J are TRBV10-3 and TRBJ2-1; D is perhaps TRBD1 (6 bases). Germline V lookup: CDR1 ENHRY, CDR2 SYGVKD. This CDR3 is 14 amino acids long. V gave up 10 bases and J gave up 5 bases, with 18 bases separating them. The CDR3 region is CATSPGTRNNEQFF. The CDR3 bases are TGTGCCACCTCTCCCGGGACACGGAACAATGAGCAGTTCTTC.

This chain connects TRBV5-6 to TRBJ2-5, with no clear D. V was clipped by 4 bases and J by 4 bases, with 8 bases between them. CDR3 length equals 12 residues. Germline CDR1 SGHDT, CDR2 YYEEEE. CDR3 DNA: TGTGCCAGCAGCCTTCGGAGAGAGACCCAGTACTTC. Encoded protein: CASSLRRETQYF.

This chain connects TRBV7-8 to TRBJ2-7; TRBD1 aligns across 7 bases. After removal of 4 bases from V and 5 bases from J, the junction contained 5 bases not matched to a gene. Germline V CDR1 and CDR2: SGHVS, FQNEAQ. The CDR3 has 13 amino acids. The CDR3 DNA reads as TGTGCCAGCAGCTCGGGACAGAGCGACGAGCAGTACTTC. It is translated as CASSSGQSDEQYF.

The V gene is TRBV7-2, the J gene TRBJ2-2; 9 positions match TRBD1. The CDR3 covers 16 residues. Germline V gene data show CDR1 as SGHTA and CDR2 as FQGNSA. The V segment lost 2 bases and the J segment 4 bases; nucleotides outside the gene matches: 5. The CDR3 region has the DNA TGTGCCAGCAGCTTAACAGGGGGCTCTAGCACCGGGGAGCTGTTTTTT. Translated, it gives CASSLTGGSSTGELFF.

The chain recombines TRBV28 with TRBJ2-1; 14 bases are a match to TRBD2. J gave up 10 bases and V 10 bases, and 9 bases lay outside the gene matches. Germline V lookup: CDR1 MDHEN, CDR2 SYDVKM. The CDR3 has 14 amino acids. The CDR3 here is CAIAGLAGVGEQFF. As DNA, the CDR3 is TGTGCCATTGCGGGACTAGCGGGAGTAGGAGAGCAGTTCTTC.

CDR3 in amino acids: CAWTVGLPGNEQFF. CDR3 nucleotide sequence: TGTGCCTGGACTGTGGGGCTTCCAGGCAATGAGCAGTTCTTC. The V call is TRBV30, the J call TRBJ2-1, with D maybe TRBD1 (5 bases). Germline CDR1 is GTSNPN and CDR2 is SVGIG (reference sequence). This CDR3 region has 14 residues. V lost 4 bases and J 6 bases, leaving 16 bases between the germline ends.

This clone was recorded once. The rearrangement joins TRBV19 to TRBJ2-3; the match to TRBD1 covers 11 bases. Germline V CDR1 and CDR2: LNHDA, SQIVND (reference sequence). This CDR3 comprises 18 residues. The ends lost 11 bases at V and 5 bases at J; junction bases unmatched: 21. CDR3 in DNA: TGTGCCCGGTCCGCCGTGGACAGGGGGCTTTTCGTGGGAGATACGCAGTATTTT. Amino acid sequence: CARSAVDRGLFVGDTQYF.

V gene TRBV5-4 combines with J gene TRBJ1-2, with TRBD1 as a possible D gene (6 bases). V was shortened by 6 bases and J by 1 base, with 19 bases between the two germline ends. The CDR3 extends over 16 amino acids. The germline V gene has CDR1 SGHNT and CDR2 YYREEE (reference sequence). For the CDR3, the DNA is TGTGCCAGCACCAATGGCGGGGGGCTAGTTAACTATGGCTACACCTTC. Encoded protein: CASTNGGGLVNYGYTF.

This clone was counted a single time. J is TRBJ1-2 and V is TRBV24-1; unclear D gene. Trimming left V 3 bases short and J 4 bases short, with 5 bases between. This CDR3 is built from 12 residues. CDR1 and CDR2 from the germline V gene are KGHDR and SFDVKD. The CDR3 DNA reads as TGTGCCACCAGTGATACGGGCTATGGCTACACCTTC. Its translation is CATSDTGYGYTF.

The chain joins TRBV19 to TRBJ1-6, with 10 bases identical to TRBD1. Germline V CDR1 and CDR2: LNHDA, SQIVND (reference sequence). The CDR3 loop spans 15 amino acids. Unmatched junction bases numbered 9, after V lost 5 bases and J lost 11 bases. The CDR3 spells CASSPGGQGGTPLHF. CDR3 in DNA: TGTGCCAGTAGTCCCGGCGGACAGGGGGGAACACCCCTCCACTTT.

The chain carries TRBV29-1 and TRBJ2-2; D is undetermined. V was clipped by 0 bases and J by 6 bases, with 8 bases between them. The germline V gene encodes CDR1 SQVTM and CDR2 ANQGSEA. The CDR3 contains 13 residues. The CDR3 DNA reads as TGCAGCGTTGAAGAGCACGAGGCCGGGGAGCTGTTTTTT. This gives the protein CSVEEHEAGELFF.

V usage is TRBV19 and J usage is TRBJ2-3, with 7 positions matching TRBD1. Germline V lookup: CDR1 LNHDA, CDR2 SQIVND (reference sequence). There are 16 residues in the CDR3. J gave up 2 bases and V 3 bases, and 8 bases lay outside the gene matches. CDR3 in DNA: TGTGCCAGTAGTATTCCTGGGACAGAACTCACAGATACGCAGTATTTT. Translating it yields CASSIPGTELTDTQYF.

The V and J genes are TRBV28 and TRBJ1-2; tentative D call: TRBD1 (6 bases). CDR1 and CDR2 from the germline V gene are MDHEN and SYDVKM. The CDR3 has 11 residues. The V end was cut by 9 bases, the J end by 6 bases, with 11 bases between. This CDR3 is CASLTGHGYTF. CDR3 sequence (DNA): TGTGCCAGTTTGACAGGCCATGGCTACACCTTC.

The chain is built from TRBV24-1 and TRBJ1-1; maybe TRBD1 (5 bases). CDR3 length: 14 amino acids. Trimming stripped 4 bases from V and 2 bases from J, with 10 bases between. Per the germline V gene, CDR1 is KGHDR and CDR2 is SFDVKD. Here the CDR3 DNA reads TGTGCCACCAGTGAGGGAACAGGTAACACTGAAGCTTTCTTT. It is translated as CATSEGTGNTEAFF.

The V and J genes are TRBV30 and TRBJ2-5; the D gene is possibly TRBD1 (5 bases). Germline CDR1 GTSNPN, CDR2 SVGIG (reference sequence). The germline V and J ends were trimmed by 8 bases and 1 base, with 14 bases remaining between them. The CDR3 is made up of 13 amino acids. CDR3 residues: CAGASAGQETQYF. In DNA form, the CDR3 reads TGTGCCGGGGCCAGCGCCGGCCAAGAGACCCAGTACTTC.

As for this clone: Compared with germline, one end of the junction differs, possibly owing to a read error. The CDR3 nucleotides are TGTGCCAGCAGTGAATCTCAGGAGAGGGTGGGCCGGCTCTTC. Its protein product is CASSESQERVGRLF. The chain recombines TRBV2 with TRBJ2-1, with D perhaps matching TRBD2 (5 bases). The germline gives CDR1 SNHLY, CDR2 FYNNEI. The CDR3 is 14 residues long. The full variable domain, its missing parts supplied by reference TRBV2 and TRBJ2-1, is EPEVTQTPSHQVTQMGQEVILRCVPISNHLYFYWYRQILGQKVEFLVSFYNNEISEKSEIFDDQFSVERPDGSNFTLKIRSTKLEDSAMYFCASSESQERVGRLFGPGTRLTVL.

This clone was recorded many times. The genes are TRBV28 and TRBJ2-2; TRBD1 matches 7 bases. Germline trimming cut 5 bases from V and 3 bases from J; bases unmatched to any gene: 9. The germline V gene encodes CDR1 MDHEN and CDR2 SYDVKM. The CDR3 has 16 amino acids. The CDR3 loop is CASSPWTGPDTGELFF. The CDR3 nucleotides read TGTGCCAGCAGTCCGTGGACAGGCCCCGACACCGGGGAGCTGTTTTTT.

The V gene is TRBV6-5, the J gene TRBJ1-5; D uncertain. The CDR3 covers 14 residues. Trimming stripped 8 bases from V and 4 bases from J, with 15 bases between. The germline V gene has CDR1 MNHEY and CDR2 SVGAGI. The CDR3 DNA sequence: TGTGCCAGCCGGGATATGGGCGTAAATCAGCCCCAGCATTTT. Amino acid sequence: CASRDMGVNQPQHF.

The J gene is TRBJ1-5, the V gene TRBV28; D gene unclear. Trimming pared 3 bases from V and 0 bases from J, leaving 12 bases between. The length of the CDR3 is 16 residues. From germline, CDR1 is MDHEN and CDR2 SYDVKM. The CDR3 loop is CASSFMPPGSNQPQHF. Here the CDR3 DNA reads TGTGCCAGCAGTTTCATGCCCCCCGGTAGCAATCAGCCCCAGCATTTT. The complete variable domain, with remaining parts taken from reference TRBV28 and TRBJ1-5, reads DVKVTQSSRYLVKRTGEKVFLECVQDMDHENMFWYRQDPGLGLRLIYFSYDVKMKEKGDIPEGYSVSREKKERFSLILESASTNQTSMYLCASSFMPPGSNQPQHFGDGTRLSIL.

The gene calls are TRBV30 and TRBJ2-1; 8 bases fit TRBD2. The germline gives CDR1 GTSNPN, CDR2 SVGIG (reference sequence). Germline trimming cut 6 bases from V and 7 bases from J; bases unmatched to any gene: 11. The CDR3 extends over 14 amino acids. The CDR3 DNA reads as TGTGCCTGTCTGGGGCCGGGACTAGGAAATGAGCAGTTCTTC. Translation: CACLGPGLGNEQFF. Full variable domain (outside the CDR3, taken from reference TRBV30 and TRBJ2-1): SQTIHQWPATLVQPVGSPLSLECTVEGTSNPNLYWYRQAAGRGLQLLFYSVGIGQISSEVPQNLSASRPQDRQFILSSKKLLLSDSGFYLCACLGPGLGNEQFFGPGTRLTVL.

CDR3 protein: CSASETGDQPQHF. The CDR3 nucleotides are TGCAGTGCTAGTGAGACAGGGGATCAGCCCCAGCATTTT. The V gene is TRBV20-1, the J gene TRBJ1-5; TRBD1 matches 8 bases. V lost 3 bases to trimming and J lost 5 bases; unmatched junction nucleotides: 3. CDR1 and CDR2 (germline): DFQATT, SNEGSKA (reference sequence). This CDR3 contains 13 residues.

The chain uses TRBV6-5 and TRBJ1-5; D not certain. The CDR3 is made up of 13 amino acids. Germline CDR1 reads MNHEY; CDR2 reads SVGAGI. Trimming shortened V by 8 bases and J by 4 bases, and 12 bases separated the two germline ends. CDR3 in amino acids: CASARGGNQPQHF. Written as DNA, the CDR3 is TGTGCCAGCGCTCGAGGAGGGAATCAGCCCCAGCATTTT.